This entry concerns a single T cell receptor beta chain. Its antigen is not known. The record originates from a study of memory B cells and T cells in multiple sclerosis. The study, taken as a whole, reports: Normalization was needed because clone-set size differences affected shared clonotype counts.

Deletions cut 5 bases from V and 3 bases from J, with 10 bases between. Germline CDR1 reads LNHDA; CDR2 reads SQIVND (reference sequence). This CDR3 is 13 amino acids long. The data were produced by immunoSEQ multiplex PCR, yet TCRdb's version contains in-frame clones alone and is incomplete. The sample holds over 35,000 clones, approximately 80% seen once. CFSE-dim autoproliferating and CFSE-high non-proliferating T cells from unstimulated culture were sequenced separately. Roughly 4.5x10^7 CFSE-labeled PBMCs were cultured around 7 days unstimulated, then replicate wells were pooled. The PBMCs received 0.4 to 0.65 uM CFSE and serum-free culture with no added stimuli.

The sample consisted of PBMCs from blood kept in culture. This clonotype originated in a human donor with multiple sclerosis. This chain connects TRBV19 to TRBJ1-1; TRBD1 might be the D (5 bases). This chain's CDR3 is CASSEGLDTEAFF. DNA for the CDR3: TGTGCCAGTAGTGAGGGGTTGGACACTGAAGCTTTCTTT.